This section outlines one T cell receptor (beta chain) sequence together with its context. This sample was taken from a study of OX40 agonist ivuxolimab in advanced cancers. Study-level information: There were three patients with partial responses, one having hepatocellular carcinoma and two cutaneous melanoma.

CDR3 length equals 16 residues. Germline V gene sequence: CDR1 MNHEY, CDR2 SMNVEV (reference sequence). Germline trimming cut 9 bases from V and 4 bases from J; bases unmatched to any gene: 17. Profiling relied on immunoSEQ multiplex PCR, and the TCRdb table lists in-frame clones only, not all of them. Found here are 20,000 or so clones, approximately 84% of them singletons; the top ten hold roughly 30%. The source material was CD4+ or CD8+ T cells sorted from blood, sampled in a trial of the OX40 agonist ivuxolimab. The source of this sequence is an adult with an advanced solid tumor such as melanoma, head and neck, liver or kidney cancer. J is TRBJ1-1 and V is TRBV27, with 7 bases that match TRBD1. The chain's CDR3 is CASSVSQGEFVTEAFF. The CDR3 DNA follows: TGTGCCAGTTCAGTCTCCCAGGGGGAATTTGTCACTGAAGCTTTCTTT.